The rows below give T cell receptor beta chains drawn from one sample of a study of beta chain features in type 1 diabetes. Here immunoSEQ multiplex PCR was the method, and the copy in TCRdb shows in-frame clones only, minus some. The sample consists of roughly 290,000 clones, over 14% of them appearing once. The sequencing input was naive CD4+ T cells from blood. Every receptor here comes from a man between 18 and 35 years old with type 1 diabetes. The CDR3 runs from the conserved cysteine through the conserved F or W.

v_gene: TRBV7-2
CDR3aa: CASSFRDSLNGYTF

v_gene: TRBV9
CDR3aa: CASSARIDAEGTYNEQFF

v_gene: TRBV5-6
CDR3aa: CASSSSGSFETQYF

v_gene: TRBV18
CDR3aa: CASSRLAGALGEQYF

v_gene: TRBV6-1
CDR3aa: CASSEQLLAGGGDIQYF

v_gene: TRBV11-2
CDR3aa: CASSSTSGIYEQYF

v_gene: TRBV29-1
CDR3aa: CSAWTRSDEQFF

v_gene: TRBV7-6
CDR3aa: CASSLALGQETQYF

v_gene: TRBV15
CDR3aa: CATSEEGLAAIYQETQYF

v_gene: TRBV5-1
CDR3aa: CASSLAGQNYGYTF

v_gene: TRBV5-4
CDR3aa: CASSLAANYGYTF

v_gene: TRBV18
CDR3aa: CASSPTTGDHEQYF

v_gene: TRBV7-9
CDR3aa: CASSRTLGLAGVLSETQYF

v_gene: TRBV21-1
CDR3aa: CASSDVDHRRHQPQHF

v_gene: TRBV6-1
CDR3aa: CASSDGRNIQYF

v_gene: TRBV25-1
CDR3aa: CASSVRQETQYF

v_gene: TRBV18
CDR3aa: CASSPSSGAYNEQFF

v_gene: TRBV28
CDR3aa: CASTRSYNEQFF

v_gene: TRBV5-1
CDR3aa: CASSGGTGGYGYTF

v_gene: TRBV11-2
CDR3aa: CASSGQGVIQYF

v_gene: TRBV30
CDR3aa: CAWSHRGNYGYTF

v_gene: TRBV28
CDR3aa: CASSLLAGGANFYEQYF

v_gene: TRBV2
CDR3aa: CASSEEDFSYEQYF

v_gene: TRBV5-1
CDR3aa: CASSLGLAGADTQYF

v_gene: TRBV30
CDR3aa: CAWRMTGVAGELFF

v_gene: TRBV30
CDR3aa: CAWSAGFGGQHF

v_gene: TRBV5-1
CDR3aa: CASSLDPGTGPGAFF

v_gene: TRBV28
CDR3aa: CASSRYGYTF

v_gene: TRBV29-1
CDR3aa: CSVVSAGISGNTIYF

v_gene: TRBV7-2
CDR3aa: CASSLASGYTDTQYF

v_gene: TRBV6-5
CDR3aa: CASRTGGTKNIQYF

v_gene: TRBV7-2
CDR3aa: CASSPDSTPWNTIYF

v_gene: TRBV2
CDR3aa: CASNGRVEETQYF

v_gene: TRBV5-1
CDR3aa: CASTLEAGGDTQYF

v_gene: TRBV18
CDR3aa: CASSLSSLGSGNTIYF

v_gene: TRBV5-1
CDR3aa: CASSWTGGGAESSGANVLTF

v_gene: TRBV30
CDR3aa: CAWNNKGASYNEQFF

v_gene: TRBV7-9
CDR3aa: CASLGGARGTDTQYF

v_gene: TRBV7-4
CDR3aa: CASSTDRGLADYEQYF

v_gene: TRBV7-2
CDR3aa: CASSSGRRGGRETQYF

v_gene: TRBV11-1
CDR3aa: CASSASASRDLDPEQFF

v_gene: TRBV29-1
CDR3aa: CSVESSGRTEAFF

v_gene: TRBV2
CDR3aa: CASRGDSTYEQYF